Below, 30 T cell receptor beta chains from the same sample are listed, as sequenced in a study of read filtering for tumor transcriptome and immune sequencing. The library was built from about 370 ng RNA with molecular barcoded adaptors for alpha/delta and beta/gamma chains. Using its own MiXCR run on the reads, TCRdb lists one record per CDR3 protein. The sample lists nearly 60,000 distinct CDR3 sequences, about 12% occurring once. Sequencing was performed on a population of CD138-negative cells sorted from bone marrow. The receptors were gathered from a donor at least 40 years old with multiple myeloma.

With regard to this clonotype: This is likely a read error, given that the CDR3 carries no conserved phenylalanine or tryptophan at its end. The chain links TRBV18 to TRBJ2-2, with a weak D call TRBD1 (6 bases). V dropped 4 bases and J dropped 1 base, with 10 bases sitting between them. The CDR3 covers 15 residues. Germline CDR1 is KGHSH and CDR2 is LQKENI. CDR3 coding DNA: TGTGCCAGCTCACATTTGGACAGGAACACCGGGGAGCTGTTTCTT. Encoded protein: CASSHLDRNTGELFL.

In this sample, this clonotype turned up many times. V and J are TRBV7-9 and TRBJ1-1, with 8 bases aligning to TRBD1. Germline V gene sequence: CDR1 SEHNR, CDR2 FQNEAQ (reference sequence). V lost 8 bases, J lost 7 bases, and 9 bases stayed unmatched. CDR3 length equals 13 residues. The CDR3 DNA reads as TGTGCCAGCGGCAGGACAGGGCGGGTTGAAGCTTTCTTT. It is translated as CASGRTGRVEAFF.

This clonotype occurred many times. The V gene is TRBV20-1, the J gene TRBJ2-4; D is uncertain. CDR1 is DFQATT and CDR2 is SNEGSKA in the germline V gene (reference sequence). The CDR3 sequence is 14 residues long. Trimming cost V 0 bases and J 0 bases, with 6 bases left between them. CDR3 in DNA: TGCAGTGCTAGAGATTCCCTAGCCAAAAACATTCAGTACTTC. This sequence encodes CSARDSLAKNIQYF.

This chain uses TRBV29-1 with TRBJ2-1; tentative D call: TRBD2 (6 bases). CDR3 length: 14 amino acids. V lost 6 bases, J lost 9 bases, and 21 bases lay in between. The germline CDR1 and CDR2 sequences are SQVTM and ANQGSEA. For the CDR3, the DNA is TGCAGCGTCGATGAGGCTAGCGTTGGAAGTGAGCAGTTCTTC. Translating gives CSVDEASVGSEQFF.

In this sample, this clonotype turned up many times. V is TRBV7-6 and J is TRBJ2-5; D gene uncertain. CDR1 and CDR2 (germline): SGHVS, FNYEAQ. V was cut by 5 bases and J by 4 bases, with 17 bases left in between. The CDR3 sequence is 15 residues long. As DNA, the CDR3 is TGTGCCAGCAGCCCCCGGGCCGGGCAGTCAGAGACCCAGTACTTC. Its protein product is CASSPRAGQSETQYF.

At least ten counts were recorded for this clonotype. The V gene is TRBV30, the J gene TRBJ2-7; D uncertain. The CDR3 covers 13 residues. The germline V and J ends were trimmed by 4 bases and 7 bases, with 17 bases remaining between them. Germline V CDR1 and CDR2: GTSNPN, SVGIG (reference sequence). The CDR3 bases are TGTGCCTGGACCCGACCGGGCCTAGGGGAGCAGTACTTC. Amino acids: CAWTRPGLGEQYF. The full variable domain, completed using reference TRBV30 and TRBJ2-7, is SQTIHQWPATLVQPVGSPLSLECTVEGTSNPNLYWYRQAAGRGLQLLFYSVGIGQISSEVPQNLSASRPQDRQFILSSKKLLLSDSGFYLCAWTRPGLGEQYFGPGTRLTVT.

There are a few counts of this clonotype. The chain combines TRBV12-3 or TRBV12-4 with TRBJ1-5; D not certain. The CDR3 is 14 residues long. Trimming stripped 3 bases from V and 7 bases from J, with 13 bases between. CDR3 sequence (DNA): TGTGCCAGCAGTTTCTGGGGTAAAGGGCAGCCCCAGCATTTT. This translates into CASSFWGKGQPQHF.

This clonotype was found many times. The chain recombines TRBV7-2 with TRBJ1-4; D not resolved. This CDR3 has 15 amino acids. CDR1 is SGHTA, CDR2 FQGNSA, per germline. Trimming took 2 bases from V and 7 from J, leaving 14 bases between them. The CDR3 reads CASSLMGISSEKLFF. CDR3 in DNA: TGTGCCAGCAGCTTAATGGGGATATCATCTGAAAAACTGTTTTTT.

The table lists this clonotype with many counts. The rearrangement uses TRBV20-1 and TRBJ2-1; possible D gene TRBD2, 6 bases. CDR3 length: 15 amino acids. Trimming took off 7 bases at V and 3 bases at J, with 19 bases between the two ends. The germline V gene encodes CDR1 DFQATT and CDR2 SNEGSKA (reference sequence). CDR3 loop: CSVNPRRGDYNEQFF. CDR3 nucleotides: TGCAGTGTCAACCCTAGGAGGGGAGACTACAATGAGCAGTTCTTC.

This clonotype was observed at least ten times. J is TRBJ2-5 and V is TRBV5-1; 7 bases are a match to TRBD1. J was trimmed by 2 bases and V by 3 bases; bases with no gene match: 7. This CDR3 comprises 15 residues. CDR1 and CDR2 (germline): SGHRS, YFSETQ. The DNA for the CDR3 is TGCGCCAGCAGCTCGAGGGGGCTGACTCAAGAGACCCAGTACTTC. It translates to CASSSRGLTQETQYF.

The sample holds many counts of this clonotype. The CDR3 loop reads CASRWTSGGEDTQYF. CDR3 DNA sequence: TGCGCCAGCAGATGGACTAGCGGGGGGGAAGATACGCAGTATTTT. The chain recombines TRBV5-1 with TRBJ2-3; 15 bases agree with TRBD2. Germline V gene sequence: CDR1 SGHRS, CDR2 YFSETQ. The V and J ends lost 5 bases and 5 bases, in that order; junction bases with no gene match: 3. This CDR3 contains 15 residues.

This clonotype was seen repeatedly, ten times or more. The chain has TRBV5-1 and TRBJ2-3; 8 bases are shared with TRBD2. V lost 0 bases, J lost 12 bases, and 12 bases stayed unmatched. This CDR3 is built from 15 residues. Germline V gene lookup returns CDR1 SGHRS and CDR2 YFSETQ. The DNA of the CDR3 is TGCGCCAGCAGCTTGGAACTAAACATAGCGGGGCCCCAGTATTTT. It translates to CASSLELNIAGPQYF.

There are many counts of this clonotype. The chain couples TRBV12-3 or TRBV12-4 to TRBJ2-7, with 8 bases identical to TRBD1. The CDR3 spans 14 residues. Losses at the gene ends were 5 bases for V and 5 bases for J; bases not matched to a gene: 8. CDR3 in amino acids: CASSAGTGPHEQYF. The DNA of the CDR3 is TGTGCCAGCAGTGCGGGGACAGGCCCCCACGAGCAGTACTTC.

The table lists this clonotype with a few counts. V and J are TRBV2 and TRBJ2-5; D gene uncertain. V lost 6 bases to trimming and J lost 1 base, with 6 bases between them. The CDR3 length is 12 residues. Germline loops: CDR1 SNHLY, CDR2 FYNNEI. The CDR3 nucleotides are TGTGCCAGCAGGGAACTCCAAGAGACCCAGTACTTC. It codes for CASRELQETQYF. The full variable domain, with the rest looked up from reference TRBV2 and TRBJ2-5, is EPEVTQTPSHQVTQMGQEVILRCVPISNHLYFYWYRQILGQKVEFLVSFYNNEISEKSEIFDDQFSVERPDGSNFTLKIRSTKLEDSAMYFCASRELQETQYFGPGTRLLVL.

This clonotype was counted many times. The rearrangement links TRBV2 to TRBJ2-1; 7 bases are shared with TRBD2. V shed 4 bases and J 0 bases; nucleotides not matched to a gene: 9. Germline lookup yields CDR1 SNHLY and CDR2 FYNNEI. The CDR3 sequence is 17 residues long. CDR3 coding DNA: TGTGCCAGCAGTGGGGGGGAGGGATTGAGCTCCTACAATGAGCAGTTCTTC. As protein: CASSGGEGLSSYNEQFF.

This clonotype was detected ten times or more. This chain uses TRBV6-5 with TRBJ1-2; TRBD1 matches at 8 bases. The germline CDR1 and CDR2 sequences are MNHEY and SVGAGI. V lost 5 bases and J lost 7; bases outside the gene matches: 12. This CDR3 region has 15 residues. CDR3 sequence: CASSPGTGRTRGYTF. The DNA of the CDR3 is TGTGCCAGCAGTCCGGGGACAGGAAGGACCCGTGGCTACACCTTC.

This chain joins TRBV25-1 and TRBJ2-5; perhaps D is TRBD1 or TRBD2 (6 bases each). Germline V gives CDR1 MGHDK, CDR2 SYGVNS. CDR3 length: 17 amino acids. V lost 4 bases to trimming and J lost 7 bases, with 25 bases between them. CDR3 nucleotide sequence: TGTGCCAGCAGTGGACTAGACAGGACAACTTCCTTGGGGACCCAGTACTTC. Translated: CASSGLDRTTSLGTQYF. Complete variable domain (other parts from reference TRBV25-1 and TRBJ2-5): EADIYQTPRYLVIGTGKKITLECSQTMGHDKMYWYQQDPGMELHLIHYSYGVNSTEKGDLSSESTVSRIRTEHFPLTLESARPSHTSQYLCASSGLDRTTSLGTQYFGPGTRLLVL.

The chain combines TRBV30 with TRBJ1-1, with 8 nucleotides matching TRBD1. CDR1 and CDR2 (germline): GTSNPN, SVGIG (reference sequence). Trimming at V came to 5 bases and at J to 4 bases, leaving 3 bases not matched to a gene. The CDR3 is 12 residues long. CDR3 in amino acids: CAWQGAATEAFF. CDR3 bases: TGTGCCTGGCAGGGGGCGGCCACTGAAGCTTTCTTT.

This clonotype was recorded many times. The rearrangement uses TRBV7-8 and TRBJ2-3, with 13 bases lining up with TRBD2. Trimming cost V 7 bases and J 3 bases; bases outside gene matches: 10. Germline V gives CDR1 SGHVS, CDR2 FQNEAQ. The CDR3 covers 17 residues. Here the CDR3 DNA reads TGTGCCAGCACCCCCCTCCGGACTAGCGGGGGTACAGATACGCAGTATTTT. Translation: CASTPLRTSGGTDTQYF.

There are many counts of this clonotype. The CDR3 protein is CASSPPGDYEQYF. The CDR3 nucleotides read TGTGCCAGCTCACCACCAGGGGACTACGAGCAGTACTTC. The chain has TRBV18 and TRBJ2-7, with D possibly being TRBD1 (5 bases). The germline V and J ends were trimmed by 0 bases and 3 bases, with 6 bases remaining between them. Germline-derived CDR1 and CDR2 are KGHSH and LQKENI. The CDR3 is 13 amino acids.

This clonotype has a count of ten or more. V gene TRBV3-1 combines with J gene TRBJ2-7, with 10 bases identical to TRBD2. The V segment lost 4 bases and the J segment 3 bases; nucleotides outside the gene matches: 6. Looked up from germline, CDR1 is LGHDT and CDR2 is YNNKEL (reference sequence). The CDR3 extends over 15 amino acids. This CDR3 reads CASSPRTSGNYEQYF. The CDR3 DNA follows: TGTGCCAGCAGCCCGCGGACTAGCGGAAACTACGAGCAGTACTTC.

In regard to this clonotype: This may be a read error, as it is one base from a much larger clone. V is TRBV24-1 and J is TRBJ1-5; D uncertain. The CDR3 length is 14 residues. Trimming pared 5 bases from V and 0 bases from J, leaving 7 bases between. Germline V gene sequence: CDR1 KGHDR, CDR2 SFDVKD. The CDR3 sequence: CATSVTASNQPQHF. CDR3 nucleotide sequence: TGTGCCACCAGTGTCACAGCTAGCAATCAGCCCCAGCATTTT.

To note about this clonotype: Lacking the conserved final phenylalanine or tryptophan, this CDR3 likely reflects a read error. The chain carries TRBV7-9 and TRBJ2-2; D call uncertain. The CDR3 consists of 13 residues. The ends were cut back, 1 base at V and 10 bases at J, with 10 bases in the middle. Germline V lookup: CDR1 SEHNR, CDR2 FQNEAQ (reference sequence). The CDR3 nucleotides are TGTGCCAGCAGCTTAGAGATTGCAGTGGAGCTGTTTCTT. Translated, it gives CASSLEIAVELFL.

Details on this clonotype: Since no conserved phenylalanine or tryptophan closes the CDR3, a read error is the likely cause. The V call is TRBV19, the J call TRBJ1-5; TRBD1 matches at 11 bases. CDR1 and CDR2 from the germline V gene are LNHDA and SQIVND (reference sequence). CDR3 length: 16 amino acids. Unmatched junction bases numbered 7, after V lost 5 bases and J lost 4 bases. The CDR3 protein is CASSRTGGVENQPQHI. CDR3 nucleotides: TGTGCCAGTAGTCGGACAGGGGGCGTAGAGAATCAGCCCCAGCATATT.

This clonotype was seen repeatedly, ten times or more. V usage is TRBV19 and J usage is TRBJ2-2, with a tentative D call TRBD1 (5 bases). V gave up 2 bases and J gave up 5 bases, with 15 bases separating them. Per the germline V gene, CDR1 is LNHDA and CDR2 is SQIVND (reference sequence). The length of the CDR3 is 16 residues. CDR3 protein: CASSIIRQLLTGELFF. In DNA, the CDR3 is TGTGCCAGTAGTATAATACGACAGTTGTTGACCGGGGAGCTGTTTTTT.

In this sample, this clonotype turned up many times. This chain links TRBV11-2 with TRBJ2-4; D is uncertain. The CDR3 sequence is 14 residues long. V shed 1 base and J shed 8 bases, with 12 bases lying between them. From germline, CDR1 is SGHAT and CDR2 FQNNGV. This CDR3 reads CASSLAVRSDIQYF. The DNA for the CDR3 is TGTGCCAGCAGCTTAGCGGTGAGGAGCGACATTCAGTACTTC.

To note about this clonotype: A single base separates this from a much larger clone, so it may be a read error. The CDR3 region has the DNA TGCGGTGCTCAACTCCCCAGCGGGGGGCTAGGCGAGCAGTACTTC. It translates to CGAQLPSGGLGEQYF. V is TRBV20-1 and J is TRBJ2-7; 9 positions agree with TRBD2. The CDR3 totals 15 residues. Germline CDR1 DFQATT, CDR2 SNEGSKA (reference sequence).

Points on this clonotype: A single base separates this from a much larger clone, so it may be a read error. Since no conserved phenylalanine or tryptophan closes the CDR3, a read error is the likely cause. The rearrangement joins TRBV5-1 to TRBJ2-5, with D tentatively TRBD2 (6 bases). Trimming pared 0 bases from V and 4 bases from J, leaving 13 bases between. The CDR3 covers 15 residues. Germline-derived CDR1 and CDR2 are SGHRS and YFSETQ. The CDR3 loop is CASSLVAVGGETQYS. Written as DNA, the CDR3 is TGCGCCAGCAGCTTGGTAGCGGTAGGAGGAGAGACCCAGTACTCC.

Relative to its sample, this clonotype is hyperexpanded. The chain employs TRBV2 and TRBJ2-1; TRBD2 is a possible D gene (6 bases). Germline V lookup: CDR1 SNHLY, CDR2 FYNNEI. The CDR3 runs to 18 residues. Trimming stripped 1 base from V and 1 base from J, with 17 bases between. CDR3 sequence: CASSEDSGRLGSYNEQFF. CDR3 coding DNA: TGTGCCAGCAGTGAAGATTCTGGGAGGTTGGGTTCCTACAATGAGCAGTTCTTC.

This clonotype was observed a few times. A read error is possible here, since a much larger clone lies one base away. It is likely a read error, because the conserved phenylalanine at the end of the CDR3 is missing. The gene calls are TRBV10-3 and TRBJ2-7, with TRBD2 as a possible D gene (5 bases). This CDR3 contains 15 residues. Germline V gene sequence: CDR1 ENHRY, CDR2 SYGVKD. Trimming cost V 3 bases and J 0 bases, with 12 bases left between them. The CDR3 DNA follows: TGTGCCATCAGTGAATTTGGAGGCGGCTCCTACGAGCAGTACCTC. It translates to CAISEFGGGSYEQYL.